The entry below describes one T cell receptor beta chain. In the original analysis: Reference gene primer amplification yielded estimated nucleated cell counts. Using immunoSEQ multiplex PCR, the repertoire was profiled, and TCRdb retains in-frame clones only, with some absent. V, J and clone size reflect that table, while D and trimming were determined from the DNA. The sample records about 40,000 clones, about 80% being singletons. The data are from a study of blood T cell repertoires in COVID-19. The overall study: The United States, Italy and Spain provided the acute and convalescent COVID-19 samples. From T cells, B-cell-depleted T cells, or PBMCs came the material, which was cDNA or gDNA.

The V gene end was trimmed by 3 bases and the J gene end by 7 bases; junction bases not matched to a gene: 10. Germline V lookup: CDR1 SGHAT, CDR2 FQNNGV. This CDR3 comprises 16 residues. The material sequenced was peripheral blood. The chain employs TRBV11-2 and TRBJ2-1; 9 nucleotides match TRBD2. The source of this sequence is an older woman with acute or convalescent COVID-19. The CDR3 is CASSFISGGVPNEQFF. Here the CDR3 DNA reads TGTGCCAGCAGCTTTATTAGCGGGGGCGTCCCGAATGAGCAGTTCTTC.